This T cell receptor (beta chain) is drawn from a study of chemoradiotherapy in HPV16-positive cancers (dated by TCRdb to about 2022). In terms of the full investigation: Functional T-cell assays on cells from two HPV16-positive patients defined candidate HPV-specific T-cell clones and common TCR motifs. The study set out to ask whether T-cell immunity against the HPV oncoproteins E6 and E7 changes over the course of chemoradiotherapy and whether that immunity affects survival. Next, the candidate HPV-specific TCRs and motifs were followed in TCR repertoires from around 91 patients with HPV-related cancers.

Points on this clone: Its antigen remains unidentified. Per-base quality was not reported, and no clone a single base away is much larger than it.

Results and caveats for the whole study, not just this receptor: The functional definition of HPV-specific T cells was derived from only a couple of HPV16-positive patients, and the survival association was reported for HPV16-positive patients. Expansion of candidate HPV-specific clones and E7-related TCR motifs was observed in the tumor microenvironment during treatment, whereas no such expansion was observed for non-HPV-specific T cells. In HPV16-positive patients, expansion of HPV-responsive T cells during chemoradiotherapy was found to be associated with improved recurrence-free survival.

The library came from the immunoSEQ multiplex PCR assay. TCRdb mirrors the immuneACCESS table, restricted to in-frame sequences. Some clones are absent from its copies; in checked studies, under half trace to an unresolved V gene, and the reason for the others is unknown. This sample lists several thousand clones; approximately 95% were detected once. The ten biggest clones cover 3.2% of the sample. Repertoires were sampled repeatedly over the course of chemoradiotherapy so that clonal expansion in the tumor microenvironment could be followed. A distance of 13 bases separates the germline ends of V and J, which lose 0 bases and 9 bases respectively. From cysteine to phenylalanine, the CDR3 is 14 amino acids long. The only DNA kept is the CDR3, 42 bases in frame from the first base. The CDR1 and CDR2 encoded by the germline V gene are SGDLS and YYNGEE.

Rearrangement joined TRBV9 to TRBJ1-5; possibly the D gene is TRBD1, per 6 matching bases. The sequences come from tumor tissue, collected from a patient who underwent chemoradiotherapy. The sequence came from a human donor with HPV-associated anogenital cancer. In nucleotide form, the sequence is TGTGCCAGCAGCGTAGAGGGGGGTAATACGCCCCAGCATTTT. This yields the protein CASSVEGGNTPQHF.